Sequencing of this T cell receptor beta chain was carried out in a study of blood T cell repertoires in COVID-19. Overall study: Researchers got acute and convalescent COVID-19 samples from the United States, Italy and Spain. PBMCs, B-cell-depleted T cells, or T cells provided the cDNA or gDNA that made up the material.

As processed by the authors: The authors estimated nucleated cell counts from reference gene primer amplification. The assay was immunoSEQ multiplex PCR, and TCRdb's table has in-frame clones only and misses some. V and J calls and clone size are those listed in that table; D and trimming were worked out from the DNA. The sample comprises about 49,000 clones, around 82% of which are singletons, and about 2.9% rests with the top ten. The CDR3 spans 13 residues. Trimming took off 4 bases at V and 7 bases at J, with 12 bases between the two ends. Germline values: CDR1 SGHNT, CDR2 YYREEE (reference sequence).

The receptor was isolated from a woman aged 60-75 years with acute or convalescent COVID-19. Source material: peripheral blood. V gene TRBV5-4 combines with J gene TRBJ2-1; D remains ambiguous. The DNA for the CDR3 is TGTGCCAGCAGCACCAAGACTGTTAATGAGCAGTTCTTC. This gives the protein CASSTKTVNEQFF.